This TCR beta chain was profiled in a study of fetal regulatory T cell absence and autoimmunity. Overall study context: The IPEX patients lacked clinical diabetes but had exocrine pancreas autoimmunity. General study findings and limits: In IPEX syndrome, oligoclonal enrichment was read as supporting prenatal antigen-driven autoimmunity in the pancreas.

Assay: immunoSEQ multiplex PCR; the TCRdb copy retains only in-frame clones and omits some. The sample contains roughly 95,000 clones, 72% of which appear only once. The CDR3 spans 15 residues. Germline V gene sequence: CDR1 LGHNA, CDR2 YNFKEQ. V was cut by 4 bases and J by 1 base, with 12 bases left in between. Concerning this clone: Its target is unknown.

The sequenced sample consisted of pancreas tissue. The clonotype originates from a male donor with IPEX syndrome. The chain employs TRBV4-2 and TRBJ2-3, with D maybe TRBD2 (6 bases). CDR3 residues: CASSPRERRTDTQYF. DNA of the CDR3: TGTGCCAGCAGCCCCCGGGAGCGGCGCACAGATACGCAGTATTTT.